The table lists the clone carrying this T cell receptor beta chain with many counts. Its target is unknown. HTBI primers from iRepertoire and Arm-PCR of CDR3 regions yielded the TCR beta libraries. TCRdb reprocessed the multiplex PCR reads via MiXCR and lists one record per CDR3 protein. This sample has 500,000 or so distinct CDR3 sequences, with 11% to 15% found just once. Germline V gives CDR1 MDHEN, CDR2 SYDVKM. The CDR3 sequence is 15 residues long. V dropped 4 bases and J dropped 1; count of bases not matched to a gene: 3. The data derive from a study of regulatory T cells in long-lasting Graves disease. The study's findings and limits: Patients with persistent disease shared 2,700 or so public clonotypes, outpacing the approximately 950 shared by new patients.

Time point here: newly diagnosed GD, antithyroid drugs for less than 3 months. Preparation of the TCR library used RNA extracted from PBMCs. This same sample was also taken into another study, of T cells in Graves' hyperthyroidism and ophthalmopathy.

The input for sequencing was peripheral blood mononuclear cells (PBMCs), taken at new diagnosis, from a patient treated with antithyroid drugs. The chain carries TRBV28 and TRBJ2-1, with 8 bases identical to TRBD2. The TCR sequence derives from a woman in her fifties or sixties with Graves disease. The CDR3 reads CASSSLAGSYNEQFF. The CDR3 DNA reads TGTGCCAGCAGTTCTCTAGCGGGTTCCTACAATGAGCAGTTCTTC.